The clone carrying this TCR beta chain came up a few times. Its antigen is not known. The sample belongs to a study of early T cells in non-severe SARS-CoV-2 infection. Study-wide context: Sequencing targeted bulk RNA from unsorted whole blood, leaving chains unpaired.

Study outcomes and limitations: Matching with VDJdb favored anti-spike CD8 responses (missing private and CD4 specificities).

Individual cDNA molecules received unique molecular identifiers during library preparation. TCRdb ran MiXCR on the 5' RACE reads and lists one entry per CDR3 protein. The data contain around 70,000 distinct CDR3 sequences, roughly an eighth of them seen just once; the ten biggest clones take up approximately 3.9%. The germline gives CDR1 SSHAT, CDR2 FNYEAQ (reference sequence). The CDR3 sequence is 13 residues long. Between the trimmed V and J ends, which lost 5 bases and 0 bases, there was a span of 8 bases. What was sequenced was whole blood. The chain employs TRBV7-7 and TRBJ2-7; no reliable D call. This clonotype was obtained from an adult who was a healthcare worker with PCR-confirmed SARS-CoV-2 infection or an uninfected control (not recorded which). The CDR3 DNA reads TGTGCCAGCAGCCCCGGGCTCTCCTACGAGCAGTACTTC. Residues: CASSPGLSYEQYF.